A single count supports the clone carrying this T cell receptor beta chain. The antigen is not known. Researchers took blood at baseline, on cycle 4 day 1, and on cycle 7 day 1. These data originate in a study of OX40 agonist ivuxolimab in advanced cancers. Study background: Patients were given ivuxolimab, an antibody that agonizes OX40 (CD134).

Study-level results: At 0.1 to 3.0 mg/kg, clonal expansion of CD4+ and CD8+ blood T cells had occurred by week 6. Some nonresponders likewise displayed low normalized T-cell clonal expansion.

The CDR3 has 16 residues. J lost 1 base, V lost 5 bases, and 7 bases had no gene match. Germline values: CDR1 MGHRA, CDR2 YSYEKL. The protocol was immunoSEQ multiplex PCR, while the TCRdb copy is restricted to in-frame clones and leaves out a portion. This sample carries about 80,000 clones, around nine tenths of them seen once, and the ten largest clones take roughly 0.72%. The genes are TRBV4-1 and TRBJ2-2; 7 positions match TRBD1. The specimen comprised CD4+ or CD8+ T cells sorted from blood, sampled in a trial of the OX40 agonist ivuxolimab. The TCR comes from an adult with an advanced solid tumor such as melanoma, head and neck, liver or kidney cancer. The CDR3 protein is CASSSTGAKNTGELFF. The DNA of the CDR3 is TGCGCCAGCAGCTCAACAGGGGCCAAGAACACCGGGGAGCTGTTTTTT.